A single sample is the source of the 8 T cell receptor beta chains below, sequenced in a study of type 1 regulatory T cells. Antigen specificity for these receptors is unknown. TCRdb passed the reads through MiXCR, listing each CDR3 protein once. The table records 60,000 to 70,000 distinct CDR3 sequences, roughly 50% of them present only once. Sample: cultured non-Tr1 T cells, either the whole culture or a sorted T cell fraction (not recorded which). These receptors all stem from a human donor in good health.

This clonotype was detected many times. The chain recombines TRBV7-2 with TRBJ2-3, with 7 bases fitting TRBD1. V lost 6 bases to trimming and J lost 4 bases; unmatched junction nucleotides: 4. The germline V gene encodes CDR1 SGHTA and CDR2 FQGNSA. The CDR3 runs 13 residues. CDR3 residues: CASRPDRADTQYF. CDR3 sequence (DNA): TGTGCCAGCAGACCCGACAGGGCAGATACGCAGTATTTT.

The CDR3 region is CASTEDRNYGYTF. The CDR3 bases are TGTGCCAGTACCGAGGACAGGAACTATGGCTACACCTTC. The V and J genes are TRBV19 and TRBJ1-2, with 7 bases identical to TRBD1. The CDR3 runs to 13 residues. Trimming at V came to 7 bases and at J to 2 bases, leaving 4 bases not matched to a gene. Germline V gene data show CDR1 as LNHDA and CDR2 as SQIVND (reference sequence).

The rearrangement links TRBV3-1 to TRBJ2-3; D might be TRBD2 (5 bases). The germline V gene encodes CDR1 LGHDT and CDR2 YNNKEL (reference sequence). Between the trimmed V and J ends, which lost 2 bases and 0 bases, there was a span of 12 bases. This CDR3 contains 16 residues. CDR3 loop: CASSQRFSGSTDTQYF. For the CDR3, the DNA is TGTGCCAGCAGCCAAAGGTTCTCGGGGAGCACAGATACGCAGTATTTT.

The chain has TRBV3-1 and TRBJ2-2, with D tentatively TRBD2 (6 bases). V was clipped by 3 bases and J by 7 bases, with 15 bases between them. In germline, CDR1 is LGHDT, CDR2 YNNKEL (reference sequence). The CDR3 has 15 amino acids. The CDR3 sequence is CASSQASVLSGELFF. As DNA, the CDR3 is TGTGCCAGCAGCCAGGCTAGCGTATTGAGCGGGGAGCTGTTTTTT.

This chain uses TRBV5-4 with TRBJ2-7, with 8 bases that match TRBD1. CDR1 SGHNT and CDR2 YYREEE come from the germline V gene (reference sequence). The CDR3 spans 14 residues. V lost 0 bases to trimming and J lost 5 bases; unmatched junction nucleotides: 4. The CDR3 bases are TGTGCCAGCAGCTTGGTGGACAGGGTTGACGAGCAGTACTTC. Encoded protein: CASSLVDRVDEQYF.

As regards this clonotype: Germline and junction disagree at one end, which may indicate a read error. The chain has TRBV19 and TRBJ2-5; TRBD2 might be the D (6 bases). Germline CDR1 and CDR2: LNHDA and SQIVND (reference sequence). The CDR3 sequence is 14 residues long. The DNA of the CDR3 is TGTGCCACCACCCGCGGGGATGGATTAGAGACCCAGTACTTT. Protein sequence: CATTRGDGLETQYF. The whole variable domain, remainder taken from reference TRBV19 and TRBJ2-5, is DGGITQSPKYLFRKEGQNVTLSCEQNLNHDAMYWYRQDPGQGLRLIYYSQIVNDFQKGDIAEGYSVSREKKESFPLTVTSAQKNPTAFYLCATTRGDGLETQYFGPGTRLLVL.

This chain uses TRBV18 with TRBJ2-2; TRBD2 might be the D (6 bases). Trimming removed 5 bases from V and 6 bases from J, with 10 bases in between. The CDR3 is 13 residues long. Germline CDR1 is KGHSH and CDR2 is LQKENI. CDR3: CASSSGLAGELFF. DNA of the CDR3: TGTGCCAGCTCATCGGGACTGGCCGGGGAGCTGTTTTTT.

This clonotype was picked up a small number of times. The rearrangement links TRBV20-1 to TRBJ2-1, with TRBD2 matching over 10 bases. Germline CDR1 reads DFQATT; CDR2 reads SNEGSKA (reference sequence). The CDR3 has 17 residues. J gave up 2 bases and V 0 bases, and 7 bases lay outside the gene matches. In DNA, the CDR3 is TGCAGTGCTAGAGAACTAGCGGGGATGAGGACCTACAATGAGCAGTTCTTC. It yields the protein CSARELAGMRTYNEQFF.